This T cell receptor beta chain was obtained from a study of shared clonotypes between healthy human individuals. Germline loops: CDR1 KGHSH, CDR2 LQKENI. The V and J ends lost 2 bases and 0 bases respectively, with 13 bases between them. The CDR3 consists of 17 residues. Clones were read by immunoSEQ multiplex PCR, and TCRdb kept only the in-frame ones, dropping some. The data hold about 1.5 million clones, with 95% to 99% observed a single time. Material: naive CD4+ T cells sorted from blood. Subset reported: CD45RA+ positively selected. This chain links TRBV18 with TRBJ1-4; D is unclear. This sequence originates from a man aged 30 to 39 in good health. The CDR3 spells CASSPGGVIPTNEKLFF. DNA for the CDR3: TGTGCCAGCTCACCAGGCGGGGTTATTCCAACTAATGAAAAACTGTTTTTT.